Listed below are T cell receptor beta chains from one sample, sequenced in a study of blood T cells in healthy people across ages. TCRdb recomputed calls from the 5' RACE reads with MiXCR, one row per CDR3 protein. The sample includes over 600,000 distinct CDR3 sequences, around 50% of them seen just once. Sequencing was done on a sample of blood. These receptors all come from a man older than 75 in good health. The CDR3 runs from the conserved cysteine through the conserved F or W. Each record gives: D gene, J gene, clone size, V gene, CDR3 protein, CDR3 DNA. D genes are given only for firm matches. Clone sizes are given selectively: once, few, many, or a class where the clone is expanded.

NA | TRBJ1-5 | few | TRBV20-1 | CSASSNQPQHF | TGCAGTGCTAGTTCCAATCAGCCCCAGCATTTT
TRBD2 | TRBJ2-3 | once | TRBV12-3/TRBV12-4 | CASSSLTSGSTDTQYF | TGTGCCAGCAGTTCCTTGACTAGCGGGTCCACAGATACGCAGTATTTT
TRBD2 | TRBJ2-5 | few | TRBV14 | CASSQIAGFQETQYF | TGTGCCAGCAGCCAAATAGCGGGCTTCCAAGAGACCCAGTACTTC
NA | TRBJ1-6 | NA | TRBV20-1 | CSARVGFNSPLHF | TGCAGTGCCCGCGTGGGGTTCAATTCACCCCTCCACTTT
TRBD2 | TRBJ2-1 | few | TRBV5-5 | CASSESGGGVNEQFF | TGTGCCAGCAGCGAGTCGGGAGGGGGTGTCAATGAGCAGTTCTTC
NA | TRBJ2-7 | NA | TRBV20-1 | CSAWRSTYNEQYF | TGCAGTGCATGGCGGAGCACCTACAATGAGCAGTACTTC
TRBD1 | TRBJ2-1 | NA | TRBV19 | CASIGTGGSDEQFF | TGTGCCAGCATTGGGACAGGGGGTAGCGATGAGCAGTTCTTC
NA | TRBJ2-3 | NA | TRBV14 | CASSLGVGVADTQYF | TGTGCCAGCAGCCTGGGTGTTGGAGTTGCGGATACGCAGTATTTT
TRBD2 | TRBJ2-7 | few | TRBV28 | CASSWPTSGSGEQYF | TGTGCCAGCAGTTGGCCGACTAGCGGGAGTGGCGAGCAGTACTTC
NA | TRBJ2-5 | few | TRBV6-1 | CASSGRSDVQETQYF | TGTGCCAGCAGTGGACGGTCAGACGTTCAGGAGACCCAGTACTTC
TRBD1 | TRBJ1-4 | NA | TRBV7-9 | CASTEYPGQPWEKLFF | TGTGCCAGCACCGAATACCCGGGACAGCCGTGGGAAAAACTGTTTTTT
TRBD2 | TRBJ2-1 | NA | TRBV2 | CASSEWRGTEQFF | TGTGCCAGCAGTGAGTGGCGGGGGACTGAGCAGTTCTTC
NA | TRBJ2-7 | few | TRBV6-5 | CASSWAGGRSYEQYF | TGTGCCAGCTCCTGGGCCGGGGGGCGCTCCTACGAGCAGTACTTC
TRBD1 | TRBJ2-5 | NA | TRBV5-4 | CASSRDRGSYNEQYF | TGTGCCAGCAGCCGAGACAGGGGGTCCTACAATGAGCAGTACTTC
NA | TRBJ2-5 | few | TRBV24-1 | CATSEGHAMGTQYF | TGTGCCACCAGTGAAGGACATGCCATGGGGACCCAGTACTTC
NA | TRBJ2-1 | NA | TRBV3-1 | CASSQEMWVSSYNEQFF | TGTGCCAGCAGCCAAGAAATGTGGGTAAGCTCCTACAATGAGCAGTTCTTC
NA | TRBJ2-1 | NA | TRBV4-2 | CASSRGDTYNEQFF | TGTGCCAGCAGCCGAGGAGACACCTACAATGAGCAGTTCTTC
NA | TRBJ1-1 | NA | TRBV27 | CASSAPKGKKNTEAFF | TGTGCCAGCAGTGCCCCCAAGGGGAAAAAAAACACTGAAGCTTTCTTT
TRBD1 | TRBJ2-1 | few | TRBV5-1 | CASSLQGTGFDEQFF | TGCGCCAGCAGCTTACAGGGGACGGGTTTTGATGAGCAGTTCTTC
NA | TRBJ2-1 | NA | TRBV7-2 | CASSGTAYNEQFF | TGTGCCAGCAGCGGGACTGCCTACAATGAGCAGTTCTTC
NA | TRBJ1-1 | NA | TRBV29-1 | CSGSPGRTEAFF | TGCAGCGGTAGCCCGGGGAGGACTGAAGCTTTCTTT
NA | TRBJ2-1 | many | TRBV3-1 | CASSGVSSSYNEQFF | TGTGCCAGCAGCGGGGTGTCGAGCTCCTACAATGAGCAGTTCTTC
TRBD2 | TRBJ2-7 | few | TRBV4-2 | CASSPGLAGGGYEQYF | TGTGCCAGCAGCCCGGGACTAGCGGGAGGCGGGTACGAGCAGTACTTC
TRBD1 | TRBJ2-5 | NA | TRBV15 | CATSTSTGTVCQYF | TGTGCCACCAGCACCTCGACCGGGACAGTTTGCCAGTACTTC
NA | TRBJ2-2 | NA | TRBV24-1 | CATSDPGVTGELFF | TGTGCCACCAGTGACCCAGGGGTGACCGGGGAGCTGTTTTTT
NA | TRBJ1-5 | once | TRBV10-3 | CAISESGRGNQPQHF | TGTGCCATCAGTGAGTCGGGACGGGGCAATCAGCCCCAGCATTTT
TRBD2 | TRBJ2-2 | many | TRBV20-1 | CSARAIPSGLTGELFF | TGCAGTGCTAGGGCCATTCCTAGCGGTCTTACCGGGGAGCTGTTTTTT
NA | TRBJ2-7 | NA | TRBV18 | CASSTAEGTFYNEQYF | TGTGCCAGCTCTACAGCCGAGGGGACATTTTACAATGAGCAGTACTTC
TRBD1 | TRBJ1-1 | NA | TRBV20-1 | CSAVRQGITEAFF | TGCAGTGCTGTAAGACAGGGAATCACTGAAGCTTTCTTT
NA | TRBJ2-7 | NA | TRBV5-1 | CASSLESSPYEQYF | TGCGCCAGCAGCTTGGAATCCTCTCCCTACGAGCAGTACTTC
NA | TRBJ2-1 | NA | TRBV10-3 | CAISESNTGAYNEQFF | TGTGCCATCAGTGAGTCGAACACCGGAGCCTACAATGAGCAGTTCTTC
TRBD2 | TRBJ2-1 | NA | TRBV9 | CASSPRTSGRSSYDEQFF | TGTGCCAGCAGCCCCCGGACTAGCGGGAGGAGCTCCTACGATGAGCAGTTCTTC
TRBD1 | TRBJ2-1 | NA | TRBV4-3 | CASGRTGSYNEQFF | TGCGCCAGCGGAAGGACAGGCTCCTACAATGAGCAGTTCTTC
TRBD1 | TRBJ2-3 | many | TRBV28 | CASSRQGADTQYF | TGTGCCAGCAGTCGACAGGGGGCAGATACGCAGTATTTT
TRBD1 | TRBJ2-7 | few | TRBV7-2 | CASSVDPGQLYEQYF | TGTGCCAGCAGCGTGGATCCGGGACAGCTCTACGAGCAGTACTTC
TRBD2 | TRBJ2-7 | NA | TRBV12-3/TRBV12-4 | CASSPWGTSDYNEQYF | TGTGCCAGCAGTCCATGGGGGACTAGCGACTACAATGAGCAGTACTTC
TRBD1 | TRBJ2-1 | many | TRBV3-1 | CASSQNRGLSYNEQFF | TGTGCCAGCAGCCAGAACAGGGGGCTATCTTACAATGAGCAGTTCTTC
TRBD1 | TRBJ2-6 | few | TRBV12-3/TRBV12-4 | CASRIPGGGPSGANVLTF | TGTGCCAGCAGAATTCCAGGGGGCGGTCCGTCTGGGGCCAACGTCCTGACTTTC
TRBD2 | TRBJ2-3 | NA | TRBV7-2 | CASSLGASGIFTDTQYF | TGTGCCAGCAGCTTAGGGGCTAGCGGGATTTTCACAGATACGCAGTATTTT
TRBD1 | TRBJ2-7 | NA | TRBV7-8 | CASSFETGGSSYNEQYF | TGTGCCAGCAGCTTCGAAACAGGGGGAAGCTCCTACAATGAGCAGTACTTC
TRBD1 | TRBJ2-1 | NA | TRBV10-3 | CAISDRDRTFNEQFF | TGTGCCATCAGTGACCGGGACAGGACCTTCAATGAGCAGTTCTTC
TRBD1 | TRBJ2-7 | many | TRBV18 | CASSRRDREETLAYEQYF | TGTGCCAGCTCAAGGAGGGACAGGGAGGAAACGTTGGCCTACGAGCAGTACTTC
NA | TRBJ1-3 | few | TRBV3-1 | CASSLDPPSGNTIYF | TGTGCCAGCAGCCTCGATCCCCCCTCTGGAAACACCATATATTTT
NA | TRBJ2-7 | NA | TRBV20-1 | CSANGQDDEQYF | TGCAGTGCTAACGGGCAGGACGACGAGCAGTACTTC
NA | TRBJ1-5 | NA | TRBV4-3 | CANSQEWTNSNQPQHF | TGCGCCAACAGCCAAGAGTGGACAAATAGCAATCAGCCCCAGCATTTT
TRBD1 | TRBJ2-7 | few | TRBV2 | CASTHRDRGFGEQYF | TGTGCCAGCACCCACCGGGACAGGGGTTTTGGCGAGCAGTACTTC
NA | TRBJ1-2 | many | TRBV7-9 | CASSLGSGVNYGYTF | TGTGCCAGCAGCTTAGGTTCAGGTGTGAACTATGGCTACACCTTC
TRBD1 | TRBJ1-4 | NA | TRBV12-3/TRBV12-4 | CASSPIGPGQGNEKLFF | TGTGCCAGCAGTCCCATCGGGCCGGGACAGGGGAATGAAAAACTGTTTTTT
NA | TRBJ1-1 | few | TRBV11-2 | CASSLEATANRAFF | TGTGCCAGCAGCTTAGAGGCGACAGCCAACAGAGCTTTCTTT
TRBD2 | TRBJ2-1 | NA | TRBV11-3 | CASSSGTSGSFVGKQFF | TGTGCCAGCAGCTCCGGGACTAGCGGGAGTTTTGTCGGTAAGCAGTTCTTC
TRBD1 | TRBJ1-2 | NA | TRBV6-5 | CASSYAWDRYGYTF | TGCGCCAGCAGTTACGCGTGGGACAGATATGGCTACACCTTC